Listed below are T cell receptor beta chains from one sample, sequenced in a study of graft-versus-host responses after intestinal transplantation. TCRdb's copy holds only in-frame clones and misses some; the assay was immunoSEQ multiplex PCR. Seen here are about 100,000 clones, roughly nine tenths observed once, and the top ten hold around 0.95%. Their recognized antigens are unknown. The specimen was unstimulated CD4+ T cells sorted from spleen or lymph node cells, collected before transplant. The receptors here all came from a human donor who was the organ donor for an intestinal transplant. Both conserved end residues are part of each CDR3. A D gene is named only where the DNA matches it firmly. Size tells how often a clone was seen (once, few, many) or the class of an expanded clone, and some rows leave it out.

D gene: NA
V gene: TRBV4-1
J gene: TRBJ1-1
clone size: NA
CDR3 protein: CASRPLLGLRNTEAFF
CDR3 DNA: TGCGCCAGCAGGCCACTACTGGGACTGAGGAACACTGAAGCTTTCTTT

D gene: NA
V gene: TRBV13
J gene: TRBJ2-4
clone size: NA
CDR3 protein: CASSPTMEGLQYF
CDR3 DNA: TGTGCCAGCAGCCCGACCATGGAGGGGCTTCAGTACTTC

D gene: NA
V gene: TRBV6-5
J gene: TRBJ2-7
clone size: few
CDR3 protein: CASSYGLAGKYEQYF
CDR3 DNA: TGTGCCAGCAGTTACGGCCTGGCAGGGAAGTACGAGCAGTACTTC

D gene: NA
V gene: TRBV20-1
J gene: TRBJ1-1
clone size: once
CDR3 protein: CSAKRTTEAFF
CDR3 DNA: TGCAGTGCTAAAAGGACAACTGAAGCTTTCTTT

D gene: NA
V gene: TRBV2
J gene: TRBJ1-6
clone size: NA
CDR3 protein: CASGTTGGNSPLHF
CDR3 DNA: TGTGCCAGCGGAACGACAGGAGGTAATTCACCCCTCCACTTT

D gene: TRBD1
V gene: TRBV27
J gene: TRBJ2-2
clone size: NA
CDR3 protein: CASSTYRGGTGELFF
CDR3 DNA: TGTGCCAGCAGTACCTACAGGGGCGGGACCGGGGAGCTGTTTTTT

D gene: NA
V gene: TRBV18
J gene: TRBJ2-7
clone size: few
CDR3 protein: CASSPRPENEQYF
CDR3 DNA: TGTGCCAGCTCACCTCGCCCAGAGAACGAGCAGTACTTC

D gene: NA
V gene: TRBV18
J gene: TRBJ1-6
clone size: NA
CDR3 protein: CASSTNNRGISSPLHF
CDR3 DNA: TGTGCCAGCTCAACTAATAATCGGGGCATAAGTTCACCCCTCCACTTT

D gene: NA
V gene: TRBV9
J gene: TRBJ1-6
clone size: NA
CDR3 protein: CASSVSDRGNSPLHF
CDR3 DNA: TGTGCCAGCAGCGTATCGGACAGAGGTAATTCACCCCTCCACTTT

D gene: TRBD2
V gene: TRBV4-2
J gene: TRBJ2-1
clone size: once
CDR3 protein: CASSQESIGGSYNEQFF
CDR3 DNA: TGTGCCAGCAGCCAAGAGTCCATCGGGGGGTCCTACAATGAGCAGTTCTTC

D gene: NA
V gene: TRBV6-5
J gene: TRBJ2-3
clone size: few
CDR3 protein: CASRSTDTQYF
CDR3 DNA: TGTGCCAGCAGAAGCACAGATACGCAGTATTTT

D gene: NA
V gene: TRBV28
J gene: TRBJ2-7
clone size: NA
CDR3 protein: CASSTIYEQYF
CDR3 DNA: TGTGCCAGCAGCACAATATACGAGCAGTACTTC

D gene: TRBD2
V gene: TRBV5-1
J gene: TRBJ2-2
clone size: NA
CDR3 protein: CASSGSGLALNTGELFF
CDR3 DNA: TGCGCCAGCAGCGGGTCGGGACTAGCGCTCAACACCGGGGAGCTGTTTTTT

D gene: NA
V gene: TRBV7-8
J gene: TRBJ1-5
clone size: NA
CDR3 protein: CASSPGPPFGVNQPQHF
CDR3 DNA: TGTGCCAGCAGCCCCGGACCCCCCTTCGGGGTCAATCAGCCCCAGCATTTT

D gene: NA
V gene: TRBV28
J gene: TRBJ1-4
clone size: NA
CDR3 protein: CASGLRDGNEKLFF
CDR3 DNA: TGTGCCAGCGGTTTAAGGGACGGTAATGAAAAACTGTTTTTT

D gene: TRBD1
V gene: TRBV5-1
J gene: TRBJ1-6
clone size: NA
CDR3 protein: CASSLGDSSYNSPLHF
CDR3 DNA: TGCGCCAGCAGCCTGGGGGACAGCTCCTATAATTCACCCCTCCACTTT

D gene: NA
V gene: TRBV5-4
J gene: TRBJ2-5
clone size: NA
CDR3 protein: CASSFGGSRETQYF
CDR3 DNA: TGTGCCAGCAGCTTTGGTGGCTCGAGGGAGACCCAGTACTTC

D gene: NA
V gene: TRBV7-3
J gene: TRBJ1-6
clone size: NA
CDR3 protein: CASSLTGSYNSPLHF
CDR3 DNA: TGTGCCAGCAGCTTAACAGGGTCCTATAATTCACCCCTCCACTTT

D gene: NA
V gene: TRBV28
J gene: TRBJ1-1
clone size: NA
CDR3 protein: CASRRGGYTEAFF
CDR3 DNA: TGTGCCAGCAGGAGGGGAGGGTACACTGAAGCTTTCTTT

D gene: NA
V gene: TRBV5-1
J gene: TRBJ1-6
clone size: NA
CDR3 protein: CASSTYPSYNSPLHF
CDR3 DNA: TGCGCCAGCAGCACGTACCCCTCCTATAATTCACCCCTCCACTTT